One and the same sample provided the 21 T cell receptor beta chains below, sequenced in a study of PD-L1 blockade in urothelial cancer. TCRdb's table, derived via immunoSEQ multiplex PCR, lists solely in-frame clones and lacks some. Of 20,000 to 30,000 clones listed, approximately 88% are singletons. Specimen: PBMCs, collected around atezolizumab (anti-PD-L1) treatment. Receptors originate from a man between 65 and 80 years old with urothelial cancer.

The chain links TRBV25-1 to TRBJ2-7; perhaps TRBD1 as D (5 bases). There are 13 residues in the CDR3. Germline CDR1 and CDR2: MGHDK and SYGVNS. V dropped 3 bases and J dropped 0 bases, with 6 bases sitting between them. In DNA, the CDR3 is TGTGCCAGCAGTGATGGGGCCTCCTACGAGCAGTACTTC. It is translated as CASSDGASYEQYF.

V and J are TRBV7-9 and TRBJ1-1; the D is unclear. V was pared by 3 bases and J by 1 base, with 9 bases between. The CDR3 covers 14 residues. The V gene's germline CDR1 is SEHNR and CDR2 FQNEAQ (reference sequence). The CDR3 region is CASSFSSENTEAFF. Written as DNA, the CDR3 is TGTGCCAGCAGCTTCTCATCAGAGAACACTGAAGCTTTCTTT.

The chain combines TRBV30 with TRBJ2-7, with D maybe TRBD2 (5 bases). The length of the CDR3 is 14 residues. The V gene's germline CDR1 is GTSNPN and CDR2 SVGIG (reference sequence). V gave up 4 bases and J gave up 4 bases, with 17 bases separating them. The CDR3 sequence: CAWIIGLRGYEQYF. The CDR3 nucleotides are TGTGCCTGGATTATCGGCCTCAGAGGGTACGAGCAGTACTTC.

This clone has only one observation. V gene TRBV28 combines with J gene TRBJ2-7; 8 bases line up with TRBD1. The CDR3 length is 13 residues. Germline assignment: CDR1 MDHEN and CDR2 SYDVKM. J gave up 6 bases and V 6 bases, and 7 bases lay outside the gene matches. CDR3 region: CASRSLQGGEQYF. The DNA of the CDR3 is TGTGCCAGCAGGTCCTTACAGGGGGGCGAGCAGTACTTC. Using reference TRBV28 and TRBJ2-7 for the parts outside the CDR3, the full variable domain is DVKVTQSSRYLVKRTGEKVFLECVQDMDHENMFWYRQDPGLGLRLIYFSYDVKMKEKGDIPEGYSVSREKKERFSLILESASTNQTSMYLCASRSLQGGEQYFGPGTRLTVT.

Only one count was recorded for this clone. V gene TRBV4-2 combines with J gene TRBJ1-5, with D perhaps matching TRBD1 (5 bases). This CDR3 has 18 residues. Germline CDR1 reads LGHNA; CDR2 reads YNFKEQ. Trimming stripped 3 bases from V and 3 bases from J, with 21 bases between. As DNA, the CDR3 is TGTGCCAGCAGCCACCCCCAGGGAGCGGGGGGAGTCAATCAGCCCCAGCATTTT. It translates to CASSHPQGAGGVNQPQHF.

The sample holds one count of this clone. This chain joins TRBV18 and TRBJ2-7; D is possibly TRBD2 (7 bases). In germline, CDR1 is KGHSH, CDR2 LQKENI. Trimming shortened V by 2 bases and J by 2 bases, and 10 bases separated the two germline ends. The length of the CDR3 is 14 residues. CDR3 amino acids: CASSPRGGTYEQYF. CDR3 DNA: TGTGCCAGCTCACCAAGGGGGGGTACCTACGAGCAGTACTTC. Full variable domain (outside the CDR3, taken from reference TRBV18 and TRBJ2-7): NAGVMQNPRHLVRRRGQEARLRCSPMKGHSHVYWYRQLPEEGLKFMVYLQKENIIDESGMPKERFSAEFPKEGPSILRIQQVVRGDSAAYFCASSPRGGTYEQYFGPGTRLTVT.

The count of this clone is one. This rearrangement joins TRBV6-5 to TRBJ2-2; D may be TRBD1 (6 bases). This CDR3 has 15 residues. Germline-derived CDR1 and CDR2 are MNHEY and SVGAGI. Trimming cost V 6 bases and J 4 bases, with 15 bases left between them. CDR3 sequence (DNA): TGTGCCAGCAGCCGTCGGACAGCCTTCACCGGGGAGCTGTTTTTT. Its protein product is CASSRRTAFTGELFF.

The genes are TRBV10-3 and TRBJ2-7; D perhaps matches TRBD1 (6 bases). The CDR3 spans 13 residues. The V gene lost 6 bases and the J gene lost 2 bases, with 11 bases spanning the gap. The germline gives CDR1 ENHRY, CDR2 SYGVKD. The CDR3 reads CAIRDSVTYEQYF. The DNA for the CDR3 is TGTGCCATCAGGGACAGTGTGACCTACGAGCAGTACTTC.

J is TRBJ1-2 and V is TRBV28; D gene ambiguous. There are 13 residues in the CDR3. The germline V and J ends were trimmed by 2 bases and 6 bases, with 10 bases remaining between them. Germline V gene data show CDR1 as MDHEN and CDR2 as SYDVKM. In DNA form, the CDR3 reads TGTGCCAGCAGTTTAGGAGGGCGTGATGGCTACACCTTC. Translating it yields CASSLGGRDGYTF.

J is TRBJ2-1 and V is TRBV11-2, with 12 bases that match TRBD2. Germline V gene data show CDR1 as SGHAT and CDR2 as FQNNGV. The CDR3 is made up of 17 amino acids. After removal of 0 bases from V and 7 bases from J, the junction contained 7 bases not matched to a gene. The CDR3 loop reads CASSLDLAGGLNNEQFF. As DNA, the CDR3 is TGTGCCAGCAGCTTAGATCTAGCGGGAGGGCTAAATAATGAGCAGTTCTTC.

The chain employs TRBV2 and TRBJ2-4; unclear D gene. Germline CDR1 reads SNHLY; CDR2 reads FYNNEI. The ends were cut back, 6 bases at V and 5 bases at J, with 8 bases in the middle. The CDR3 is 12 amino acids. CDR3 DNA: TGTGCCAGCAGGTTCGGAGAAAACATTCAGTACTTC. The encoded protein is CASRFGENIQYF. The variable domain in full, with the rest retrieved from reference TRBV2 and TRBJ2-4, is EPEVTQTPSHQVTQMGQEVILRCVPISNHLYFYWYRQILGQKVEFLVSFYNNEISEKSEIFDDQFSVERPDGSNFTLKIRSTKLEDSAMYFCASRFGENIQYFGAGTRLSVL.

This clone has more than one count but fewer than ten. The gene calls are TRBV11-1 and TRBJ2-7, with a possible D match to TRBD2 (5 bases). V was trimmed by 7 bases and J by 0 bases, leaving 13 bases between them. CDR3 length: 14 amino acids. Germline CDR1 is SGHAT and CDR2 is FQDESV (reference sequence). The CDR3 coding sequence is TGTGCCAGCATCAGCGGTCCTAGCTCCTACGAGCAGTACTTC. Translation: CASISGPSSYEQYF. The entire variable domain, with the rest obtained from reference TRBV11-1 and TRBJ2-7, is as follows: EAEVAQSPRYKITEKSQAVAFWCDPISGHATLYWYRQILGQGPELLVQFQDESVVDDSQLPKDRFSAERLKGVDSTLKIQPAELGDSAMYLCASISGPSSYEQYFGPGTRLTVT.

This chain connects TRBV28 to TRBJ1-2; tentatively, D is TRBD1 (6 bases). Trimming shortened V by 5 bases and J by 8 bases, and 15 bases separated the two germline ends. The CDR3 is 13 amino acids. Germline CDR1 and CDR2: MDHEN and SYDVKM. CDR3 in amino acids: CASSGYRVRGYTF. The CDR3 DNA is TGTGCCAGCAGTGGTTACAGGGTGCGCGGCTACACCTTC.

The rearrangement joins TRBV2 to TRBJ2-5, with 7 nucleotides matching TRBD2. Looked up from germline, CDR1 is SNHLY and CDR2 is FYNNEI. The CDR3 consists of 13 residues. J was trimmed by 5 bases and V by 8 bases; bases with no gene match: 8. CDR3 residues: CASGGEGWETQYF. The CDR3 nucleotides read TGTGCCAGCGGGGGGGAGGGATGGGAGACCCAGTACTTC.

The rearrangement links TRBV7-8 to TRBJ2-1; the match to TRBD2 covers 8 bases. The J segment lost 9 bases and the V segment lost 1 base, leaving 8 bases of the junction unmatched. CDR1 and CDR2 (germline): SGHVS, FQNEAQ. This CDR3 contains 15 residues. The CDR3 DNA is TGTGCCAGCAGCTTAGTACGGGAGGGCCATTTTGAGCAGTTCTTC. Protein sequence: CASSLVREGHFEQFF.

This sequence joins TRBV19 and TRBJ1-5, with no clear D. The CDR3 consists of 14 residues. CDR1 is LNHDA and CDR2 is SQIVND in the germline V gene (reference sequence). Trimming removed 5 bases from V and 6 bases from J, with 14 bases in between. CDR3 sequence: CASSAPREIQPQHF. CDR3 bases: TGTGCCAGTAGTGCTCCGAGGGAGATTCAGCCCCAGCATTTT.

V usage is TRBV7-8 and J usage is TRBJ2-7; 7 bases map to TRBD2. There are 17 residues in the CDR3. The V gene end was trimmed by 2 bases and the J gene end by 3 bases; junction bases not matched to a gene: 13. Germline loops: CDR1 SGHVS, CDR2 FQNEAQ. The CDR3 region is CASSLTSDGGAFYEQYF. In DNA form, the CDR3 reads TGTGCCAGCAGCTTAACTAGCGATGGAGGTGCCTTCTACGAGCAGTACTTC. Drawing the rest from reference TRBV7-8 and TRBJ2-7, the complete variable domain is GAGVSQSPRYKVAKRGQDVALRCDPISGHVSLFWYQQALGQGPEFLTYFQNEAQLDKSGLPSDRFFAERPEGSVSTLKIQRTQQEDSAVYLCASSLTSDGGAFYEQYFGPGTRLTVT.

The CDR3 nucleotides are TGTGCCAGCAGCGTAGCCGCAGGGGCAGACACTGAAGCTTTCTTT. It codes for CASSVAAGADTEAFF. The V call is TRBV9, the J call TRBJ1-1; perhaps TRBD1 as D (6 bases). The CDR3 is 15 residues long. Germline V gene data show CDR1 as SGDLS and CDR2 as YYNGEE. V lost 0 bases to trimming and J lost 3 bases, with 12 bases between them.

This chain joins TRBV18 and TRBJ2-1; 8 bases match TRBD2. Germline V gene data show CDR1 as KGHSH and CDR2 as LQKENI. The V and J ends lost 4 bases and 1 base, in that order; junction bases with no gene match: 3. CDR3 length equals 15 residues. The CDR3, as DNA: TGTGCCAGCTCACGTACTAGCGGTTCCTACAATGAGCAGTTCTTC. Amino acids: CASSRTSGSYNEQFF.

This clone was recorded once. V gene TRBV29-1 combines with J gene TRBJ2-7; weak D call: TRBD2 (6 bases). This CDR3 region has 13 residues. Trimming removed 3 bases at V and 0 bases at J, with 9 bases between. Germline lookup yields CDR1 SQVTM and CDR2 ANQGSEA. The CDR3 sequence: CSVDGGASYEQYF. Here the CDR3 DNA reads TGCAGCGTTGACGGGGGAGCCTCCTACGAGCAGTACTTC.

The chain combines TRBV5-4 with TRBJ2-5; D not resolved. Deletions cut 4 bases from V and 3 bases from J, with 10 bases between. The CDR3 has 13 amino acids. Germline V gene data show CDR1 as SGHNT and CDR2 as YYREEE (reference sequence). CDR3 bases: TGTGCCAGCAGCCGGATTGGAGAAGAGACCCAGTACTTC. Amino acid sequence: CASSRIGEETQYF.